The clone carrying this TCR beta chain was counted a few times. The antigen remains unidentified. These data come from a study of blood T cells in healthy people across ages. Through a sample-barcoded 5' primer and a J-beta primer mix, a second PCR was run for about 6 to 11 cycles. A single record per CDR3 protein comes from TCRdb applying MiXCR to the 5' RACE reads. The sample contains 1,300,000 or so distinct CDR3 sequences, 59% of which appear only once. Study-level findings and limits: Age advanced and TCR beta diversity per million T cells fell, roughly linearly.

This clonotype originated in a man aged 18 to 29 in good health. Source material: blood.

CDR3 residues: CASSPPGQGSEKLFF. CDR3 in DNA: TGTGCCAGCAGCCCCCCGGGACAGGGGAGTGAAAAACTGTTTTTT. The chain uses TRBV3-1 and TRBJ1-4; 10 nucleotides agree with TRBD1. The ends lost 4 bases at V and 7 bases at J; junction bases unmatched: 6. The germline gives CDR1 LGHDT, CDR2 YNNKEL (reference sequence). The CDR3 runs 15 residues.